This T cell receptor (beta chain) was obtained from a study of OX40 agonist ivuxolimab in advanced cancers. The study's findings and limits: Low normalized T-cell clonal expansion also characterized some of the nonresponders. No antigen was identified for the clonally expanded peripheral T cells. Relative to CD4+ cells, CD8+ T cells on average had more expanded clones.

This clone was observed a few times. Its antigen is unidentified. Method: immunoSEQ multiplex PCR; TCRdb's copy keeps in-frame clones and lacks some. This table has around 6,700 clones, about four fifths appearing once. Trimming took 1 base from V and 2 from J, leaving 8 bases between them. The CDR3 runs to 14 residues. Germline V gene lookup returns CDR1 SEHNR and CDR2 FQNEAQ (reference sequence). The genes are TRBV7-9 and TRBJ1-1; D unclear. The sequencing used CD4+ or CD8+ T cells sorted from blood, collected in a trial of the OX40 agonist ivuxolimab. The origin of this receptor is an adult with an advanced solid tumor such as melanoma, head and neck, liver or kidney cancer. The CDR3 is CASSLGGINTEAFF. The CDR3 coding sequence is TGTGCCAGCAGCTTAGGGGGTATAAACACTGAAGCTTTCTTT.